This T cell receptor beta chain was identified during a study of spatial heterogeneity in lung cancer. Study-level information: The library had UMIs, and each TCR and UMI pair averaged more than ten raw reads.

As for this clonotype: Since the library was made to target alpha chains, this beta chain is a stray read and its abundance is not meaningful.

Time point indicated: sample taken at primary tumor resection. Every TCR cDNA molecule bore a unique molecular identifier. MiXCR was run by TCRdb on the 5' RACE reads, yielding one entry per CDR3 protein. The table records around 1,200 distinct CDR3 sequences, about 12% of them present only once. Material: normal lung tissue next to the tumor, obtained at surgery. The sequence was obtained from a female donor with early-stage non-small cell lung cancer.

This chain's CDR3 is CASSSGQGKETQYF. In nucleotides, the CDR3 is TGCGCCAGCAGCTCGGGACAGGGGAAAGAGACCCAGTACTTC. V and J are TRBV5-1 and TRBJ2-5, with 10 bases matching TRBD1. V was pared by 3 bases and J by 3 bases, with 2 bases of the junction left unmatched. The CDR3 consists of 14 residues. Per germline, CDR1 SGHRS and CDR2 YFSETQ.